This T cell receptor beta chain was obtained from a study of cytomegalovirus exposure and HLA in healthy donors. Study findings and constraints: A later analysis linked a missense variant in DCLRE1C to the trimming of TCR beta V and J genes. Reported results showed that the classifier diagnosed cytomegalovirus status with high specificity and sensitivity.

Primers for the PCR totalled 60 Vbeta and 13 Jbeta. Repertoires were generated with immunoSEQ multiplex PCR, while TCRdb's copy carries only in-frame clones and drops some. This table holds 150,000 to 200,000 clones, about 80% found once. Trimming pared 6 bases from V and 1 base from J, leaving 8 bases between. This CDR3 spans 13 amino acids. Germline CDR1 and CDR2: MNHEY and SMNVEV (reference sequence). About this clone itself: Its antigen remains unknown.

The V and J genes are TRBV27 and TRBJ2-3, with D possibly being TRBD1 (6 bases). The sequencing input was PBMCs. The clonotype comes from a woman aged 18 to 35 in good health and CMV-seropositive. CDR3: CASSWTGTDTQYF. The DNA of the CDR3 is TGTGCCAGCAGCTGGACAGGCACAGATACGCAGTATTTT.